The sequence of this T cell receptor (beta chain) was determined in a study of beta chain features in type 1 diabetes. Germline V gives CDR1 MNHEY, CDR2 SVGAGI. The CDR3 length is 11 residues. Trimming removed 8 bases at V and 4 bases at J, with 8 bases between. Findings and limits, study-wide: The study found that naive, central memory and Treg TCRB repertoires appeared more similar in patients than in healthy donors. TCRB CDR3s from Type 1 diabetes patients were moderately but significantly shorter in all four CD4+ subsets.

As regards this clone: Its antigen is as yet unknown.

The sequenced template was cDNA made from the entire isolated RNA. Libraries were prepared by immunoSEQ multiplex PCR; TCRdb keeps only in-frame clonotypes and omits some of them. Of 120,000 to 150,000 clones in the sample, about 10% were seen once. Source material: naive CD4+ T cells from blood. The chain has TRBV6-5 and TRBJ1-2; a possible D gene is TRBD1 (6 bases). The sequence was obtained from a young man in good health. DNA of the CDR3: TGTGCCAGCGGGGACATCTATGGCTACACCTTC. It codes for CASGDIYGYTF.